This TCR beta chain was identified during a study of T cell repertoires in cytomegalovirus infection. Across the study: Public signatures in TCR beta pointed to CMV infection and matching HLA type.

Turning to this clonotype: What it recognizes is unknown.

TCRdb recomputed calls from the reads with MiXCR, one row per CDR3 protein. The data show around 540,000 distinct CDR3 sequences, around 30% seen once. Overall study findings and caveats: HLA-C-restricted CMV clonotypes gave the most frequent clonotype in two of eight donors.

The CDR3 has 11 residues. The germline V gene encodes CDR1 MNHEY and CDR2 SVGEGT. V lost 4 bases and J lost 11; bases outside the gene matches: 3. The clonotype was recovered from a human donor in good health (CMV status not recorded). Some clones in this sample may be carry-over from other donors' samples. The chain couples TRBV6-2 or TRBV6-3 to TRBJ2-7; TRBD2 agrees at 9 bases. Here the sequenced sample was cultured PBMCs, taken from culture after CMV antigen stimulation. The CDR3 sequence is CASSSGLAEYF. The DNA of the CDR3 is TGTGCCAGCAGTTCGGGACTAGCCGAGTACTTC.